This T cell receptor (beta chain) is from a study of regulatory T cells in long-lasting Graves disease. Regarding the study as a whole: Persistent disease showed a preference for TRBV28, TRBJ1-2 and TRBJ2-5.

Trimming cost V 4 bases and J 4 bases, with 2 bases left between them. Germline CDR1 SNHLY, CDR2 FYNNEI. The CDR3 contains 12 residues. The time point was: persistent/refractory GD, antithyroid drugs over 5 years with positive TRAb. From PBMCs, RNA was extracted and then used to make the TCR library. Both iRepertoire HTBI primers and Arm-PCR of CDR3 regions were used to build the TCR beta libraries. TCRdb fed the multiplex PCR reads into MiXCR, producing one record per CDR3 protein. The sample holds about 400,000 distinct CDR3 sequences, less than 25% seen once. This clonotype was counted at least ten times. Its antigen is unknown.

The chain uses TRBV2 and TRBJ2-6; D not certain. The sample in question was peripheral blood mononuclear cells (PBMCs), obtained when the disease was refractory, from a patient treated with antithyroid drugs. This TCR derives from a female donor with Graves disease. The CDR3 DNA reads as TGTGCCAGCAGTGTCGGGGCCAACGTCCTGACTTTC. This translates into CASSVGANVLTF.